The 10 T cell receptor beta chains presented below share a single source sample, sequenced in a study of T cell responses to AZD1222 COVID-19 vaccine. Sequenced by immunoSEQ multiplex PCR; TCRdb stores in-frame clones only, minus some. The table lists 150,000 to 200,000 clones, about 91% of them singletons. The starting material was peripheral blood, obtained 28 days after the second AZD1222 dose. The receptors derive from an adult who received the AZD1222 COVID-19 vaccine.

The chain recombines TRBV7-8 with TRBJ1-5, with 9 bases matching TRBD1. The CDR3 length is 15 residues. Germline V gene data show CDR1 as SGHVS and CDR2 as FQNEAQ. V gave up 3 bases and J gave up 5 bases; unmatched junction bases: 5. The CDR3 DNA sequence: TGTGCCAGCAGCTTCCTACAGGGGGCCCATCAGCCCCAGCATTTT. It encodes CASSFLQGAHQPQHF.

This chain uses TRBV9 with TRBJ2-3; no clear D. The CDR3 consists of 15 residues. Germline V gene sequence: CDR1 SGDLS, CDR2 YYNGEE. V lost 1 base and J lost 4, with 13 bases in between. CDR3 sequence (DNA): TGTGCCAGCAGCGTACGAGCTAGAGGCGCAGATACGCAGTATTTT. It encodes CASSVRARGADTQYF.

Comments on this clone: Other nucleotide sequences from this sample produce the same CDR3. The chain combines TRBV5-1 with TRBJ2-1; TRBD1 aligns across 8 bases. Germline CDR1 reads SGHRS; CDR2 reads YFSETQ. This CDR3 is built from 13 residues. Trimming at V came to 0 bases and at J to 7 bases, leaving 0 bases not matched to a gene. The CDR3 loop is CASSLGQGNEQFF. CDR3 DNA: TGCGCCAGCAGCTTGGGACAGGGGAATGAGCAGTTCTTC.

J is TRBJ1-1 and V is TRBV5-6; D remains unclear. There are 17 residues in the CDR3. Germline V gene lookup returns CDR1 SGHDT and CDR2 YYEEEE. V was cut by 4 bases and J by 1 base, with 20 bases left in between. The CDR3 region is CASSPAGSRHSNTEAFF. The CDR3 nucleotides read TGTGCCAGCAGCCCCGCAGGTTCGAGACACTCGAACACTGAAGCTTTCTTT.

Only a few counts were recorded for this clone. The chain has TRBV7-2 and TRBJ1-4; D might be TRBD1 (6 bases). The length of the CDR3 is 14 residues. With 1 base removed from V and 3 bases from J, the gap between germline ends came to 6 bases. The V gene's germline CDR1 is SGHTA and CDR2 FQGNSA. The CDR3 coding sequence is TGTGCCAGCAGCTTAGACAGGGCTAATGAAAAACTGTTTTTT. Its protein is CASSLDRANEKLFF.

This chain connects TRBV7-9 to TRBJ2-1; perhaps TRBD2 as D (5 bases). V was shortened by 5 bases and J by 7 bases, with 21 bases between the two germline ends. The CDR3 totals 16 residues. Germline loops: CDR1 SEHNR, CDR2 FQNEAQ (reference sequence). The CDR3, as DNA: TGTGCCAGCAGCCCGAGGAACGGCAAAGAGGGAAATGAGCAGTTCTTC. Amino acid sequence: CASSPRNGKEGNEQFF.

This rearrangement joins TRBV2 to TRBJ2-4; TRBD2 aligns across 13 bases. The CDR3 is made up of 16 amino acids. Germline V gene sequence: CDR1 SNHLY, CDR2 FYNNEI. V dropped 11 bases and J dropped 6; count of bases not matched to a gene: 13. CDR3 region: CAGGLAGAGVGNIQYF. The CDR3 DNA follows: TGTGCCGGCGGACTAGCGGGAGCGGGGGTTGGAAACATTCAGTACTTC.

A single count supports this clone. DNA for the CDR3: TGTGCCTGGAGTGTATCCGAGACCCAGTACTTC. This sequence encodes CAWSVSETQYF. This chain uses TRBV30 with TRBJ2-5; D remains unclear. The germline gives CDR1 GTSNPN, CDR2 SVGIG (reference sequence). The CDR3 sequence is 11 residues long. The V end was cut by 0 bases, the J end by 5 bases, with 4 bases between.

The CDR3: CASSNQGATNSPLHF. The DNA for the CDR3 is TGTGCCAGCAGCAACCAGGGGGCCACTAATTCACCCCTCCACTTT. The rearrangement uses TRBV6-6 and TRBJ1-6; 8 bases fit TRBD1. CDR1 and CDR2 (germline): MNHNY, SVGAGI (reference sequence). This CDR3 has 15 residues. Trimming at V came to 6 bases and at J to 6 bases, leaving 7 bases not matched to a gene.

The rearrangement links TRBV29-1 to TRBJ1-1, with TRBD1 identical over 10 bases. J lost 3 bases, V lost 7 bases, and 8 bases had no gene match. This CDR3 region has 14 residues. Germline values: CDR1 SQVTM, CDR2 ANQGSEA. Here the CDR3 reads CSAYGDRGDTEAFF. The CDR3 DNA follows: TGCAGCGCCTACGGGGACAGGGGTGACACTGAAGCTTTCTTT.